This TCR beta chain was profiled in a study of blood T cell repertoires in COVID-19. As for the study in general: Specimens from acute and convalescent COVID-19 originated in the United States, Italy and Spain. The cDNA or gDNA used as material had been derived from T cells, B-cell-depleted T cells, or PBMCs.

Original processing notes: Estimation of nucleated cell counts relied on the amplification of reference gene primers. Profiled with immunoSEQ multiplex PCR; TCRdb holds only in-frame clones, not every one. Clone size and V and J calls were adopted from that table, with D and trimming inferred from the DNA. The data show about 98,000 clones, about 85% seen once. With 6 bases removed from V and 7 bases from J, the gap between germline ends came to 10 bases. This CDR3 has 13 residues. Germline lookup yields CDR1 MNHNY and CDR2 SVGAGI (reference sequence). The rearrangement uses TRBV6-6 and TRBJ1-6, with a weak D call TRBD1 (5 bases). The specimen sequenced was peripheral blood. This clonotype originated in a man between 65 and 79 years old with acute or convalescent COVID-19. The chain's CDR3 is CASRGGDNSPLHF. The CDR3 region has the DNA TGTGCCAGCAGGGGAGGGGACAATTCACCCCTCCACTTT.